The rows below give T cell receptor beta chains drawn from one sample of a study of T cell repertoires in cytomegalovirus infection. Using its own MiXCR run on the reads, TCRdb lists one record per CDR3 protein. The sample records about 450,000 distinct CDR3 sequences, roughly 31% being singletons. The sequencing sample was made of PBMCs. The receptors were sampled from a human donor in good health (CMV status not recorded). Some clones in this sample may be carry-over from other donors' samples. The CDR3 runs from the conserved cysteine through the conserved F or W. The D gene is left open where the match is weak. A row's size may be missing; if present it is once, few, many or a size class.

clone size	V gene	J gene	D gene	CDR3 DNA	CDR3 protein
.	TRBV27	TRBJ2-3	TRBD2	TGTGCCAGCAGATTACTAGCGGGGGGGTTAGATACGCAGTATTTT	CASRLLAGGLDTQYF
once	TRBV12-3/TRBV12-4	TRBJ2-3	.	TGTGCCAGTCGGGCCCTCGGCACAGATACTCGGTATTTT	CASRALGTDTRYF
few	TRBV11-2	TRBJ2-3	TRBD1	TGTGCCAGCAGCTTAGGGACAGGGTACACAGATACGCAGTATTTT	CASSLGTGYTDTQYF
many	TRBV4-3	TRBJ1-2	.	TGCGCCAGCAGCCAAGATGAGGGTGGCTACACCTTC	CASSQDEGGYTF
.	TRBV6-4	TRBJ2-3	.	TGTGCCAGCAGTGACTCCTACAGGCAACCACGAGATACGCAGTATTTT	CASSDSYRQPRDTQYF
.	TRBV6-5	TRBJ1-2	.	TGTGCCAGCATGGGCAGGCGTCAATATACAGGGGGCTACACCTTC	CASMGRRQYTGGYTF
few	TRBV28	TRBJ1-1	.	TGTGCCAGCAGTCCCACTTACACTGAAGCTTTCTTT	CASSPTYTEAFF
few	TRBV20-1	TRBJ2-7	TRBD2	TGCAGTGCTAGAGAGGTAGCGGGGTATGAGCAGTACTTC	CSAREVAGYEQYF
few	TRBV10-3	TRBJ2-3	TRBD2	TGTGCCATCAGTGAGCCACTAGCGGGTAGCACAGATACGCAGTATTTT	CAISEPLAGSTDTQYF
.	TRBV5-6	TRBJ2-1	.	TGTGCCAGCAGCTTGTATGCGGGGTACTACTACAATGAGCAGTTCTTC	CASSLYAGYYYNEQFF
few	TRBV11-2	TRBJ2-7	TRBD1	TGTGCCAGCAGCTTAGAGATGGGACAGGGGGCGAGAGAGCAGTACTTC	CASSLEMGQGAREQYF
many	TRBV7-9	TRBJ2-7	.	TGTGCCAGCAGCTTAATAGGCGAGCAGTACTTC	CASSLIGEQYF
.	TRBV7-9	TRBJ1-1	.	TGTGCCAGCAGCCCGCGGGGGGTCCCTAACACTGAAGCTTTCTTT	CASSPRGVPNTEAFF
.	TRBV19	TRBJ2-4	.	TGTGCCAGTACCCTGACCGGGCTAGCCAAAAACATTCAGTACTTC	CASTLTGLAKNIQYF
.	TRBV5-1	TRBJ2-2	.	TGCGCCAGCAGCCGGGGGTTTGGGTGCGAGGCCGGGGAGCTGTTTTTT	CASSRGFGCEAGELFF
few	TRBV20-1	TRBJ2-3	.	TGCAGTGCTAAACGGGGGCCCAGCACAGATACGCAGTATTTT	CSAKRGPSTDTQYF
.	TRBV19	TRBJ2-1	.	TGTGCTACCGGGACAATGTTGGAGCAGTTCTTC	CATGTMLEQFF
few	TRBV14	TRBJ2-3	.	TGTGCCAGCAGCCAAGTGTCGCTGACAAGCCGGCGGGGAGATACGCAGTATTTT	CASSQVSLTSRRGDTQYF